A single sample is the source of the 7 T cell receptor beta chains below, sequenced in a study of cytomegalovirus exposure and HLA in healthy donors. PCR amplification relied on 60 Vbeta primers (plus 13 Jbeta primers). Sequencing was performed with immunoSEQ multiplex PCR; in TCRdb, only in-frame clones are kept and a portion is missing. Of about 140,000 clones listed, around 73% are singletons. Source material: PBMCs. Receptor source: a female donor in good health and CMV-seronegative.

This chain links TRBV5-1 with TRBJ1-3; TRBD1 agrees at 8 bases. The germline CDR1 and CDR2 sequences are SGHRS and YFSETQ. The CDR3 is made up of 17 amino acids. With 6 bases clipped from V and 3 bases from J, the junction kept 14 bases outside the gene matches. The CDR3 region is CASNSPAGGWNGNTIYF. The CDR3 nucleotides read TGCGCCAGCAACTCCCCCGCAGGGGGCTGGAATGGAAACACCATATATTTT.

As DNA, the CDR3 is TGTGCCAGCAGTTTAGGTGGAGATGAGCAGTTCTTC. It codes for CASSLGGDEQFF. The V gene is TRBV27, the J gene TRBJ2-1; no definite D call. The V gene's germline CDR1 is MNHEY and CDR2 SMNVEV (reference sequence). CDR3 length equals 12 residues. Trimming removed 2 bases at V and 8 bases at J, with 7 bases between.

The table lists this clone with a few counts. The rearrangement links TRBV27 to TRBJ1-1; 8 bases agree with TRBD1. V lost 6 bases, J lost 0 bases, and 6 bases stayed unmatched. CDR1 and CDR2 (germline): MNHEY, SMNVEV (reference sequence). The CDR3 is 15 amino acids. CDR3 DNA sequence: TGTGCCAGCAGCCCCAGGACAGGGTTGAACACTGAAGCTTTCTTT. Protein product: CASSPRTGLNTEAFF.

V usage is TRBV2 and J usage is TRBJ2-5, with TRBD2 matching 7 bases. Per germline, CDR1 SNHLY and CDR2 FYNNEI. V gave up 3 bases and J gave up 4 bases; unmatched junction bases: 2. This CDR3 region has 13 residues. The CDR3 reads CASSDPSGETQYF. The CDR3 DNA reads TGTGCCAGCAGTGACCCTAGCGGAGAGACCCAGTACTTC.

The CDR3 reads CASSLNGDSQETQYF. The CDR3 DNA follows: TGCGCCAGCAGCTTGAACGGAGACAGCCAAGAGACCCAGTACTTC. This chain uses TRBV5-1 with TRBJ2-5, with D perhaps TRBD1 (5 bases). The CDR3 runs to 15 residues. Germline values: CDR1 SGHRS, CDR2 YFSETQ. V lost 1 base and J 1 base, leaving 11 bases between the germline ends.

Regarding this clone: At one end the junction does not follow the germline gene, possibly because of a read error. The V gene is TRBV7-9, the J gene TRBJ1-1; no clear D gene. The CDR3 has 12 amino acids. Germline CDR1 is SEHNR and CDR2 is FQNEAQ (reference sequence). CDR3 sequence: CSSSQMNTEAFF. The CDR3 DNA follows: TGTTCCAGCAGCCAAATGAACACTGAAGCTTTCTTT.

The J gene is TRBJ1-6, the V gene TRBV11-3, with D possibly being TRBD1 (5 bases). This CDR3 spans 14 amino acids. V was cut by 2 bases and J by 8 bases, with 10 bases left in between. CDR1 and CDR2 (germline): SGHNT, YENEEA. The chain's CDR3 is CASSLQGPDSPLHF. The CDR3 region has the DNA TGTGCCAGCAGCTTACAGGGTCCGGATTCACCCCTCCACTTT.